One and the same sample provided the 6 T cell receptor beta chains below, sequenced in a study of T cell changes during pregnancy in multiple sclerosis. The method was immunoSEQ multiplex PCR; TCRdb's version includes in-frame clones alone and lacks a portion of them. The data contain approximately 42,000 clones, 84% of them singletons. This sample comprised CD4+ T cells from peripheral blood mononuclear cells, obtained before pregnancy. These receptors all come from a female donor with multiple sclerosis, enrolled in a pregnancy study.

This rearrangement joins TRBV6-5 to TRBJ1-1; 7 positions match TRBD1. V lost 6 bases, J lost 2 bases, and 3 bases stayed unmatched. Per germline, CDR1 MNHEY and CDR2 SVGAGI. CDR3 length equals 13 residues. CDR3 sequence (DNA): TGTGCCAGCAGGGGGACAGTCAACACTGAAGCTTTCTTT. It codes for CASRGTVNTEAFF.

This clone was seen only once. The chain uses TRBV2 and TRBJ1-5; D is unresolved. CDR3 length equals 14 residues. Per germline, CDR1 SNHLY and CDR2 FYNNEI. V lost 3 bases, J lost 0 bases, and 6 bases lay in between. CDR3 protein: CASSEVYSNQPQHF. In DNA, the CDR3 is TGTGCCAGCAGTGAGGTCTATAGCAATCAGCCCCAGCATTTT.

The V and J genes are TRBV7-9 and TRBJ2-7, with D uncertain. Trimming removed 5 bases from V and 0 bases from J, with 17 bases in between. This CDR3 has 16 residues. Germline values: CDR1 SEHNR, CDR2 FQNEAQ (reference sequence). Here the CDR3 reads CASSPGGSRYSYEQYF. The CDR3, as DNA: TGTGCCAGCAGCCCCGGCGGCAGTCGATACTCCTACGAGCAGTACTTC.

The V gene is TRBV4-2, the J gene TRBJ2-2; 8 nucleotides align to TRBD2. The J segment lost 10 bases and the V segment lost 1 base, leaving 5 bases of the junction unmatched. This CDR3 contains 14 residues. CDR1 and CDR2 (germline): LGHNA, YNFKEQ. CDR3 bases: TGTGCCAGCAGCCAAGTAGCGGGAATTATGGAGCTGTTTTTT. This translates into CASSQVAGIMELFF.

CDR3 sequence: CASSLPYSYNEQFF. In nucleotides, the CDR3 is TGTGCCAGCAGCTTACCCTACTCCTACAATGAGCAGTTCTTC. V usage is TRBV7-2 and J usage is TRBJ2-1; D not resolved. The V and J ends lost 2 bases and 0 bases respectively, with 5 bases between them. From germline, CDR1 is SGHTA and CDR2 FQGNSA. The CDR3 has 14 amino acids.

The chain employs TRBV5-1 and TRBJ2-2; D is perhaps TRBD1 (5 bases). CDR1 SGHRS and CDR2 YFSETQ come from the germline V gene. Trimming took off 0 bases at V and 4 bases at J, with 10 bases between the two ends. This CDR3 has 15 residues. CDR3 nucleotides: TGCGCCAGCAGCTTGGAGGCAGGGATCACCGGGGAGCTGTTTTTT. Encoded protein: CASSLEAGITGELFF.